This T cell receptor beta chain was profiled in a study of CD8 T cells in ankylosing spondylitis. Study results and limitations: Matched ankylosing spondylitis synovial fluid reportedly contained a significantly enriched population of disease-linked clones. Disease-linked clones proved CD8+ and comparatively uncommon in peripheral blood. Ankylosing spondylitis blood appeared to carry a characteristic TCR beta motif of several highly homologous variants.

Quantitative 5'-RACE with molecular barcodes generated TCR beta libraries. TCRdb processed the 5' RACE reads anew with MiXCR; each CDR3 protein has one entry. This table holds more than 95,000 distinct CDR3 sequences, 8% to 10% found once. This CDR3 has 12 amino acids. After removal of 6 bases from V and 11 bases from J, the junction contained 4 bases not matched to a gene. This clonotype was counted many times. Its antigen is as yet unknown. The chain combines TRBV12-3 or TRBV12-4 with TRBJ1-6; 7 bases agree with TRBD1. Sequences were obtained from blood, either unsorted or a sorted T cell fraction (not recorded which). The TCR comes from a male donor with ankylosing spondylitis or in good health (not recorded which). The CDR3 DNA reads as TGTGCCAGCAGCACGACAGGGACACCCCTCCACTTT. As protein: CASSTTGTPLHF.